A selection of T cell receptor beta chains follows, all from one sample in a study of cytomegalovirus exposure and HLA in healthy donors. TCRdb's copy holds only in-frame clones and misses some; the assay was immunoSEQ multiplex PCR. This sample has 150,000 to 200,000 clones, with around 73% found just once. Sequenced material: PBMCs. These receptors all stem from a male donor in good health and CMV-seronegative. Both conserved end residues are part of each CDR3. The order of the fields is CDR3 protein, CDR3 DNA, CDR3 length, V gene, clone size, D gene, J gene. D genes are given only for firm matches. Clone size is stated in some rows and not others, as once, few, many or a class when expanded.

CDR3: CASSLAGDTDTQYF
DNA: TGCGCCAGCAGCTTGGCAGGGGACACAGATACGCAGTATTTT
length: 14
V: TRBV5-1
size: few
D: .
J: TRBJ2-3

CDR3: CASSPRTSSYEQYF
DNA: TGTGCCAGCAGCCCTCGGACTAGTTCCTACGAGCAGTACTTC
length: 14
V: TRBV7-8
size: .
D: TRBD2
J: TRBJ2-7

CDR3: CASSLRDRGYEQYF
DNA: TGTGCCAGCAGCCTCCGGGACAGGGGCTACGAGCAGTACTTC
length: 14
V: TRBV5-4
size: once
D: TRBD1
J: TRBJ2-7

CDR3: CASSIPTGSWANVLTF
DNA: TGTGCCAGTAGTATCCCCACAGGTAGCTGGGCCAACGTCCTGACTTTC
length: 16
V: TRBV19
size: .
D: .
J: TRBJ2-6

CDR3: CASSLDGQNFGRQHF
DNA: TGCGCCAGCAGCTTGGACGGACAGAATTTTGGGCGGCAGCATTTT
length: 15
V: TRBV5-1
size: .
D: .
J: TRBJ1-5

CDR3: CASSPGQGRYNEQFF
DNA: TGTGCCAGCAGCCCCGGACAGGGGAGGTACAATGAGCAGTTCTTC
length: 15
V: TRBV7-9
size: .
D: TRBD1
J: TRBJ2-1

CDR3: CASSFSTGEFHTDTQYF
DNA: TGTGCCAGCAGCTTCTCTACAGGGGAGTTCCACACAGATACGCAGTATTTT
length: 17
V: TRBV7-9
size: .
D: TRBD1
J: TRBJ2-3

CDR3: CASSPRKGQGYGGYTF
DNA: TGTGCCAGCTCTCCTCGGAAGGGACAGGGTTACGGTGGCTACACCTTC
length: 16
V: TRBV18
size: .
D: TRBD1
J: TRBJ1-2

CDR3: CASSPGTGREKLFF
DNA: TGTGCCAGCAGTCCCGGGACAGGGCGAGAAAAACTGTTTTTT
length: 14
V: TRBV28
size: .
D: TRBD1
J: TRBJ1-4

CDR3: CAISEFRQGVDPDTQYF
DNA: TGTGCCATCAGTGAGTTTCGACAGGGGGTAGATCCAGATACGCAGTATTTT
length: 17
V: TRBV10-3
size: .
D: TRBD1
J: TRBJ2-3

CDR3: CASSLMGLAQNTGELFF
DNA: TGTGCCAGCAGTTTGATGGGACTAGCACAGAACACCGGGGAGCTGTTTTTT
length: 17
V: TRBV27
size: once
D: TRBD2
J: TRBJ2-2

CDR3: CASSPQGVAGELFF
DNA: TGTGCCAGCAGTCCACAGGGAGTTGCCGGGGAGCTGTTTTTT
length: 14
V: TRBV2
size: .
D: .
J: TRBJ2-2

CDR3: CASSFSDSSPLHF
DNA: TGTGCCAGCAGCTTTTCGGACAGTTCACCCCTCCACTTT
length: 13
V: TRBV7-9
size: .
D: .
J: TRBJ1-6

CDR3: CASKGWGQSNQPQHF
DNA: TGTGCCAGCAAAGGGTGGGGGCAGAGCAATCAGCCCCAGCATTTT
length: 15
V: TRBV28
size: .
D: .
J: TRBJ1-5

CDR3: CASSATGATNEKLFF
DNA: TGTGCCAGCTCAGCGACAGGGGCAACTAATGAAAAACTGTTTTTT
length: 15
V: TRBV18
size: .
D: TRBD1
J: TRBJ1-4

CDR3: CSVARQGDYGYTF
DNA: TGCAGCGTTGCCCGACAGGGCGACTATGGCTACACCTTC
length: 13
V: TRBV29-1
size: .
D: TRBD1
J: TRBJ1-2

CDR3: CASSSGQFQPQHF
DNA: TGTGCCAGCAGCTCTGGACAGTTTCAGCCCCAGCATTTT
length: 13
V: TRBV7-2
size: .
D: .
J: TRBJ1-5

CDR3: CASSLVAGGQGNEQFF
DNA: TGTGCCAGCAGCTTGGTAGCGGGAGGGCAGGGAAATGAGCAGTTCTTC
length: 16
V: TRBV5-4
size: .
D: TRBD2
J: TRBJ2-1

CDR3: CAISANREDTQYF
DNA: TGTGCCATCAGCGCCAACAGAGAGGATACGCAGTATTTT
length: 13
V: TRBV10-3
size: .
D: .
J: TRBJ2-3

CDR3: CSCSGRAGTDTQYF
DNA: TGCAGCTGTAGCGGGAGGGCCGGGACAGATACGCAGTATTTT
length: 14
V: TRBV29-1
size: .
D: TRBD2
J: TRBJ2-3

CDR3: CASSILGGEQFF
DNA: TGTGCCAGTAGTATCTTGGGAGGTGAGCAGTTCTTC
length: 12
V: TRBV19
size: .
D: .
J: TRBJ2-1

CDR3: CASSWGTGDYGYTF
DNA: TGTGCCAGCAGCTGGGGGACAGGGGACTATGGCTACACCTTC
length: 14
V: TRBV5-8
size: .
D: TRBD1
J: TRBJ1-2

CDR3: CAGGVESYEQYF
DNA: TGTGCCGGGGGGGTGGAGTCCTACGAGCAGTACTTC
length: 12
V: TRBV2
size: .
D: TRBD2
J: TRBJ2-7

CDR3: CASSLEVLAGPNTGELFF
DNA: TGTGCCAGCAGCTTGGAAGTACTAGCGGGGCCGAACACCGGGGAGCTGTTTTTT
length: 18
V: TRBV5-4
size: .
D: TRBD2
J: TRBJ2-2

CDR3: CAWSGQSTGELFF
DNA: TGTGCCTGGTCGGGACAGTCCACCGGGGAGCTGTTTTTT
length: 13
V: TRBV30
size: .
D: TRBD1
J: TRBJ2-2

CDR3: CASSVGGGGTEAFF
DNA: TGTGCCAGCAGCGTAGGCGGGGGGGGCACTGAAGCTTTCTTT
length: 14
V: TRBV9
size: .
D: .
J: TRBJ1-1

CDR3: CASSGWDRGRGDYGYTF
DNA: TGTGCCAGTAGTGGATGGGACAGGGGGCGAGGCGACTATGGCTACACCTTC
length: 17
V: TRBV19
size: .
D: TRBD1
J: TRBJ1-2

CDR3: CASSETGTLSYEQYF
DNA: TGTGCCAGCAGTGAGACCGGGACACTCTCCTACGAGCAGTACTTC
length: 15
V: TRBV6-1
size: .
D: .
J: TRBJ2-7

CDR3: CSVRISGANTEAFF
DNA: TGCAGCGTTCGAATTAGTGGGGCAAACACTGAAGCTTTCTTT
length: 14
V: TRBV29-1
size: .
D: .
J: TRBJ1-1

CDR3: CASSLAGSANQPQHF
DNA: TGCGCCAGCAGCTTGGCAGGGTCAGCTAACCAACCCCAGCATTTT
length: 15
V: TRBV5-1
size: .
D: .
J: TRBJ1-5

CDR3: CATSFRDRSTDTQYF
DNA: TGTGCCACCTCTTTCCGGGACAGAAGCACAGATACGCAGTATTTT
length: 15
V: TRBV27
size: .
D: TRBD1
J: TRBJ2-3